The clone carrying this T cell receptor (beta chain) was seen repeatedly, ten times or more. The target antigen is unknown. CDR1 is LNHNV and CDR2 is YYDKDF in the germline V gene (reference sequence). Trimming took off 0 bases at V and 0 bases at J, with 9 bases between the two ends. The CDR3 extends over 16 amino acids. Unique molecular identifiers were incorporated when the TCRbeta library was constructed. From the PCR reads, TCRdb called clonotypes with MiXCR, one entry per CDR3 protein. This sample has hundreds of thousands of distinct CDR3 sequences; about an eighth occur once, and the top ten carry 0.79%. This sample was included in a study of T-cell reconstitution after alpha-beta-depleted transplantation in children. Study conclusions and caveats: By one year post-transplant, T-cell counts and diversity largely arose from T cells that were newly produced.

J is TRBJ2-1 and V is TRBV15; D is perhaps TRBD1 (5 bases). This material consisted of PBMCs, taken before TCRalphabeta/CD19-depleted stem cell transplant. The TCR comes from a girl aged 2 to 10 with congenital amegakaryocytic thrombocytopenia, due to receive a stem cell transplant. CDR3 protein: CATSRDFQGSYNEQFF. In DNA form, the CDR3 reads TGTGCCACCAGCAGAGATTTTCAGGGCTCCTACAATGAGCAGTTCTTC.